This T cell receptor beta chain was documented in a study of blood T cells in healthy people across ages. Findings and caveats of the study: Naive CD4+ cell counts and diversity both ran higher in long-lived than in aged donors.

As for this clonotype: Its antigen remains unknown.

The V gene lost 3 bases and the J gene lost 6 bases, with 16 bases spanning the gap. This CDR3 has 15 residues. Germline lookup yields CDR1 MDHEN and CDR2 SYDVKM. A second PCR, run for about 6 to 11 cycles, used a sample-barcoded 5' primer plus a J-beta primer mix. TCRdb re-analysed the 5' RACE reads in MiXCR, keeping a single row per CDR3 protein. The table lists about 1.1 million distinct CDR3 sequences, around two fifths of them singletons. This receptor was obtained from a man younger than 35 in good health. Sequencing used blood. The chain uses TRBV28 and TRBJ2-3; D perhaps matches TRBD2 (6 bases). CDR3 DNA: TGTGCCAGCAGTTTGTCGCTAGGTCGGGGGGATACGCAGTATTTT. It is translated as CASSLSLGRGDTQYF. Full variable domain (missing parts from reference TRBV28 and TRBJ2-3): DVKVTQSSRYLVKRTGEKVFLECVQDMDHENMFWYRQDPGLGLRLIYFSYDVKMKEKGDIPEGYSVSREKKERFSLILESASTNQTSMYLCASSLSLGRGDTQYFGPGTRLTVL.